Following are 20 T cell receptor beta chains from one sample sequenced in a study of OX40 agonist ivuxolimab in advanced cancers. The method was the immunoSEQ multiplex PCR assay. Imported from immuneACCESS, the table was reduced by TCRdb to in-frame sequences with V and J called. These copies leave out some clones; in studies compared against another copy, an unresolved V gene accounts for under half, and the cause of the remainder is not known. Within this sample are roughly 53,000 clones, with approximately 86% of them counted one time only. The ten largest clones capture roughly 54% of the sample. The sample here was CD4+ or CD8+ T cells sorted from blood, taken in a trial of the OX40 agonist ivuxolimab. The receptor set was obtained from an adult with an advanced solid tumor such as melanoma, head and neck, liver or kidney cancer.

Only a few counts were recorded for this clone. This chain's CDR3 is CASSFGQGANEKLFF. The CDR3 nucleotides are TGCGCCAGCAGCTTTGGACAGGGGGCTAATGAAAAACTGTTTTTT. The J gene is TRBJ1-4, the V gene TRBV5-1; 10 bases agree with TRBD1. The CDR3 totals 15 residues. Germline trimming cut 2 bases from V and 3 bases from J; bases unmatched to any gene: 1. Germline CDR1 is SGHRS and CDR2 is YFSETQ.

This clone appeared a single time. The chain combines TRBV18 with TRBJ2-2, with D tentatively TRBD1 (5 bases). Germline CDR1 KGHSH, CDR2 LQKENI. The CDR3 sequence is 15 residues long. V lost 3 bases to trimming and J lost 4 bases, with 12 bases between them. CDR3 protein: CASSPNTGSTGELFF. CDR3 sequence (DNA): TGTGCCAGCTCACCTAACACAGGTAGCACCGGGGAGCTGTTTTTT.

This chain connects TRBV30 to TRBJ2-2; perhaps TRBD2 as D (6 bases). This CDR3 region has 14 residues. V lost 5 bases, J lost 0 bases, and 10 bases lay in between. Looked up from germline, CDR1 is GTSNPN and CDR2 is SVGIG (reference sequence). The DNA of the CDR3 is TGTGCCTGGGGCCGGGACTCGAACACCGGGGAGCTGTTTTTT. Its translation: CAWGRDSNTGELFF.

The chain combines TRBV20-1 with TRBJ1-1; the D is unclear. This CDR3 is 11 amino acids long. Germline loops: CDR1 DFQATT, CDR2 SNEGSKA (reference sequence). V shed 1 base and J shed 7 bases, with 7 bases lying between them. CDR3 amino acids: CSARGVVEAFF. Here the CDR3 DNA reads TGCAGTGCTAGAGGTGTCGTTGAAGCTTTCTTT.

The V gene is TRBV29-1, the J gene TRBJ2-3, with D unclear. This CDR3 has 13 residues. CDR1 is SQVTM, CDR2 ANQGSEA, per germline. V was shortened by 6 bases and J by 5 bases, with 15 bases between the two germline ends. The CDR3 DNA reads as TGCAGCGTCGAAAGAACGGGCCAAGATACGCAGTATTTT. Its translation: CSVERTGQDTQYF.

V usage is TRBV9 and J usage is TRBJ1-2; TRBD1 matches 9 bases. The junction had 12 bases not matched to a gene; V was cut back by 0 bases and J by 3 bases. The CDR3 spans 18 residues. CDR1 and CDR2 (germline): SGDLS, YYNGEE. The CDR3 DNA sequence: TGTGCCAGCAGCGTAGGCGGGACAGGGATGCTTTGGCACTATGGCTACACCTTC. Residues: CASSVGGTGMLWHYGYTF.

This chain connects TRBV7-9 to TRBJ2-2; 9 bases line up with TRBD1. Looked up from germline, CDR1 is SEHNR and CDR2 is FQNEAQ (reference sequence). This CDR3 has 15 amino acids. The junction had 6 bases not matched to a gene; V was cut back by 8 bases and J by 2 bases. For the CDR3, the DNA is TGTGCCAGCCGAGGACAGGGGAGTAACACCGGGGAGCTGTTTTTT. Its translation: CASRGQGSNTGELFF.

The CDR3 loop reads CASSFRISGGPEQYF. The CDR3 DNA reads as TGTGCCAGCAGCTTCCGAATAAGTGGGGGGCCTGAGCAGTACTTC. The genes are TRBV5-7 and TRBJ2-7, with D perhaps given as TRBD1 or TRBD2 (6 bases each). TRBV5-7 is an open reading frame, and its role is uncertain. The CDR3 is made up of 15 amino acids. Trimming left V 2 bases short and J 7 bases short, with 19 bases between.

The chain is built from TRBV5-6 and TRBJ2-7, with TRBD2 matching 8 bases. CDR1 and CDR2 from the germline V gene are SGHDT and YYEEEE. The CDR3 is 15 residues long. V was clipped by 4 bases and J by 3 bases; unmatched bases: 9. CDR3 DNA sequence: TGTGCCAGCAGCGGAGCGGGAGTCCTCTTCTACGAGCAGTACTTC. Translated, it gives CASSGAGVLFYEQYF.

This chain joins TRBV7-9 and TRBJ1-1, with 7 bases matching TRBD1. Germline V CDR1 and CDR2: SEHNR, FQNEAQ (reference sequence). Trimming removed 5 bases from V and 0 bases from J; junction bases left unmatched: 6. The CDR3 totals 15 residues. This CDR3 is CASSRTGIMNTEAFF. For the CDR3, the DNA is TGTGCCAGCAGCCGGACAGGAATCATGAACACTGAAGCTTTCTTT.

This chain's CDR3 is CASSPNRDSYGYTF. As DNA, the CDR3 is TGTGCCAGCTCCCCCAACAGGGATTCCTATGGCTACACCTTC. V usage is TRBV18 and J usage is TRBJ1-2, with D perhaps matching TRBD1 (6 bases). The V gene lost 6 bases and the J gene lost 4 bases, with 15 bases spanning the gap. Germline-derived CDR1 and CDR2 are KGHSH and LQKENI. CDR3 length equals 14 residues.

The V and J genes are TRBV5-4 and TRBJ2-7; D uncertain. Per the germline V gene, CDR1 is SGHNT and CDR2 is YYREEE (reference sequence). V lost 0 bases, J lost 4 bases, and 5 bases lay in between. CDR3 size: 12 residues. In nucleotides, the CDR3 is TGTGCCAGCAGCTTGGGGGGTTACGAGCAGTACTTC. Protein product: CASSLGGYEQYF.

The chain joins TRBV7-3 to TRBJ1-1, with a possible D match to TRBD1 (5 bases). Germline values: CDR1 SGHTA, CDR2 FQGTGA. The V end lost 5 bases, the J end lost 1 base, and 14 bases lay between the germline ends. The CDR3 runs to 15 residues. The CDR3 bases are TGTGCCAGCAGCCCCGCCCCTCAGGGGAACACTGAAGCTTTCTTT. It yields the protein CASSPAPQGNTEAFF.

The V and J genes are TRBV12-5 and TRBJ2-5; D gene unclear. The CDR3 consists of 12 residues. V shed 5 bases and J shed 2 bases, with 6 bases lying between them. Germline CDR1 is LGHNT and CDR2 is FRNRAP. Here the CDR3 reads CASGEGQETQYF. The DNA of the CDR3 is TGTGCTAGTGGTGAAGGGCAAGAGACCCAGTACTTC.

This clone was seen once. The gene calls are TRBV5-6 and TRBJ1-2, with no clear D. The CDR3 is 12 amino acids. CDR1 and CDR2 from the germline V gene are SGHDT and YYEEEE. The V end lost 0 bases, the J end lost 4 bases, and 4 bases lay between the germline ends. CDR3 amino acids: CASSLESYGYTF. In nucleotides, the CDR3 is TGTGCCAGCAGCTTGGAATCCTATGGCTACACCTTC.

The chain employs TRBV30 and TRBJ2-7; D gene uncertain. Germline V gene lookup returns CDR1 GTSNPN and CDR2 SVGIG (reference sequence). The CDR3 contains 13 residues. V lost 2 bases, J lost 2 bases, and 10 bases lay in between. In nucleotides, the CDR3 is TGTGCCTGGAGTAAGAGTTCCCCCTACGAGCAGTACTTC. Its translation is CAWSKSSPYEQYF.

The genes are TRBV11-3 and TRBJ2-2; 7 nucleotides align to TRBD2. Trimming cost V 8 bases and J 3 bases; bases outside gene matches: 6. In germline, CDR1 is SGHNT, CDR2 YENEEA. The CDR3 loop spans 14 amino acids. The CDR3 loop is CASRGLADTGELFF. In DNA, the CDR3 is TGTGCCAGCCGGGGCCTAGCGGACACCGGGGAGCTGTTTTTT.

The rearrangement joins TRBV7-6 to TRBJ2-7, with a possible D match to TRBD2 (6 bases). The V gene's germline CDR1 is SGHVS and CDR2 FNYEAQ. Trimming shortened V by 4 bases and J by 0 bases, and 10 bases separated the two germline ends. The CDR3 has 14 amino acids. CDR3 sequence (DNA): TGTGCCAGCAGCTCTAAGACTAGCTCCTACGAGCAGTACTTC. It is translated as CASSSKTSSYEQYF.

This clone was counted once. The chain carries TRBV4-1 and TRBJ1-1; TRBD1 might be the D (5 bases). The CDR3 length is 14 residues. The germline V gene encodes CDR1 MGHRA and CDR2 YSYEKL. Trimming took off 8 bases at V and 4 bases at J, with 17 bases between the two ends. CDR3 in amino acids: CASGGPLKGTEAFF. DNA of the CDR3: TGCGCCAGCGGGGGACCACTGAAAGGCACTGAAGCTTTCTTT.

The gene calls are TRBV19 and TRBJ2-7; 10 bases line up with TRBD1. Germline V CDR1 and CDR2: LNHDA, SQIVND (reference sequence). The CDR3 has 16 amino acids. Trimming cost V 5 bases and J 2 bases; bases outside gene matches: 9. Here the CDR3 reads CASSPRQGASAYEQYF. The CDR3 bases are TGTGCCAGTAGTCCGCGACAGGGGGCGAGTGCCTACGAGCAGTACTTC.